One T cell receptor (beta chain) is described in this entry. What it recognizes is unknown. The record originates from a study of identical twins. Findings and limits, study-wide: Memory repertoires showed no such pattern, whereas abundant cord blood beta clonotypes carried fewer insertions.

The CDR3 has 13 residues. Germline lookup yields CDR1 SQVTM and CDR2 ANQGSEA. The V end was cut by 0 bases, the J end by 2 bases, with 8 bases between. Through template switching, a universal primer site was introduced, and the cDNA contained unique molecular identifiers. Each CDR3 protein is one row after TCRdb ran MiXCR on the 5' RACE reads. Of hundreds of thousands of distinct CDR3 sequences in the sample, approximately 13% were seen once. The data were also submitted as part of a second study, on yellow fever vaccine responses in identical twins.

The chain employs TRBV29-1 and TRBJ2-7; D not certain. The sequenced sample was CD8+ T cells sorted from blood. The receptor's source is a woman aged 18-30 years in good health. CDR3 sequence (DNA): TGCAGCGTTGAAGATCTAGAGACCTACGAGCAGTACTTC. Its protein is CSVEDLETYEQYF.